This T cell receptor (beta chain) derives from a study of OX40 agonist ivuxolimab in advanced cancers. The CDR3 runs 15 residues. Germline V gene lookup returns CDR1 SEHNR and CDR2 FQNEAQ (reference sequence). The V end lost 5 bases, the J end lost 9 bases, and 17 bases lay between the germline ends. This clone was recorded only once. Data came from immunoSEQ multiplex PCR; TCRdb stores just in-frame clones and leaves some out. The sample holds approximately 77,000 clones, around 83% seen once. The V gene is TRBV7-9, the J gene TRBJ1-6; the D is unclear. Specimen: CD4+ or CD8+ T cells sorted from blood, collected in a trial of the OX40 agonist ivuxolimab. The sequence derives from an adult with an advanced solid tumor such as melanoma, head and neck, liver or kidney cancer. The CDR3 protein is CASSLIGNISSPLHF. The CDR3 region has the DNA TGTGCCAGCAGCCTCATCGGCAATATATCTTCACCCCTCCACTTT.